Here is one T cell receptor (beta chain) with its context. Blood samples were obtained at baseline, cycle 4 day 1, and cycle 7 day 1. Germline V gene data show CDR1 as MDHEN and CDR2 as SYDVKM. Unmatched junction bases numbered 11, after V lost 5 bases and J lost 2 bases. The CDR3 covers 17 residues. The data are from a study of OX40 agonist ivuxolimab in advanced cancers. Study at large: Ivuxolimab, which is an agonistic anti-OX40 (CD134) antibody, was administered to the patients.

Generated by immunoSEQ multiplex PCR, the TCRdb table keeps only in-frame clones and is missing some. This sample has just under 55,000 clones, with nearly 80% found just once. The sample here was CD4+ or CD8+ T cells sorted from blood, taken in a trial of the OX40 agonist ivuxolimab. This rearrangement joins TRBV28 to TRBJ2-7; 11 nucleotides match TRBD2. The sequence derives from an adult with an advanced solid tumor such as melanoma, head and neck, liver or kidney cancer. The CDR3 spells CASSPPGGLAVPYEQYF. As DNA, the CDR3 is TGTGCCAGCAGTCCCCCCGGGGGACTAGCGGTCCCCTACGAGCAGTACTTC.